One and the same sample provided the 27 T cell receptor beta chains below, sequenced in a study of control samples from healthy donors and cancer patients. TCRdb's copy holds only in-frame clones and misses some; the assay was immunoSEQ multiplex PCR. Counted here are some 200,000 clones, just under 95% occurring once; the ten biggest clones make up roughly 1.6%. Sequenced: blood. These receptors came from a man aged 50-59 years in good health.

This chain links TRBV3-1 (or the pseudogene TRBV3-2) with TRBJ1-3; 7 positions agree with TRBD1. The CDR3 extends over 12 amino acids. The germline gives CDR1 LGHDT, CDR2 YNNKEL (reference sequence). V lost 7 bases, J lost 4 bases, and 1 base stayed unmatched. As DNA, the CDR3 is TGTGCCAGCAAGGGACAGGGAAACACCATATATTTT. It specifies CASKGQGNTIYF.

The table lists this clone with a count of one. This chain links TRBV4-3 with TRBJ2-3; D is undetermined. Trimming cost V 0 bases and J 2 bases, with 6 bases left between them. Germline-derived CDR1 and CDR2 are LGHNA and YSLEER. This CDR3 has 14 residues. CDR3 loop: CASSQDTATDTQYF. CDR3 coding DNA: TGCGCCAGCAGCCAAGACACCGCCACAGATACGCAGTATTTT.

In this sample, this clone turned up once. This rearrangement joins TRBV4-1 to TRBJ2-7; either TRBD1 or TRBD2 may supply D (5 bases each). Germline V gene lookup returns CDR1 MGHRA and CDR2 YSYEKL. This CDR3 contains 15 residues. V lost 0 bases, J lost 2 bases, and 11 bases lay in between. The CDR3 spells CASSQEESGPYEQYV. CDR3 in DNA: TGCGCCAGCAGCCAAGAGGAGTCGGGGCCCTACGAGCAGTACGTC.

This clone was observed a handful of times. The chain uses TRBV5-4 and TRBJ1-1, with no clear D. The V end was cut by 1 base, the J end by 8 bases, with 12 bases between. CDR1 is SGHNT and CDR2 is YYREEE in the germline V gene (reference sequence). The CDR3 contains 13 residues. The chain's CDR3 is CASSLQARAEAFF. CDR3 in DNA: TGTGCCAGCAGCTTGCAGGCCCGGGCCGAAGCTTTCTTT.

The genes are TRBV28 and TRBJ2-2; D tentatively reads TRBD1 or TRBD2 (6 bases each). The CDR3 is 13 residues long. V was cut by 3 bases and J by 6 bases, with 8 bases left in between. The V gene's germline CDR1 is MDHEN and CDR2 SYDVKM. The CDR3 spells CASSFRGAGELFF. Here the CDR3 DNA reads TGTGCCAGCAGTTTTAGGGGGGCCGGGGAGCTGTTTTTT.

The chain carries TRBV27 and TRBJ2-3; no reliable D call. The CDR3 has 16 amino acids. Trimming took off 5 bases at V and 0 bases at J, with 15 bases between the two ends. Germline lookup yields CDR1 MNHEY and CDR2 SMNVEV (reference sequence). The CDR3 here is CASSRSTPGSTDTQYF. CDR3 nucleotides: TGTGCCAGCAGTCGATCAACCCCCGGTAGCACAGATACGCAGTATTTT.

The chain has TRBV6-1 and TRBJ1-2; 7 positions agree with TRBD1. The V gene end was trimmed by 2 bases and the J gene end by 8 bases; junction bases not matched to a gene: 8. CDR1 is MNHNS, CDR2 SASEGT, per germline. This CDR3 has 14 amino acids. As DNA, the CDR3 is TGTGCCAGCAGTGAATGGGGACAGCTAGGGGGCTACACCTTC. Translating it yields CASSEWGQLGGYTF.

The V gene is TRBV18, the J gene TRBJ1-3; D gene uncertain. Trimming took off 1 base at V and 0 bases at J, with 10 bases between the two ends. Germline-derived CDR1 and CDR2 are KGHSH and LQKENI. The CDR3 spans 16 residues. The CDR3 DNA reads TGTGCCAGCTCACCACTTGAGGGTTCCTCTGGAAACACCATATATTTT. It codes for CASSPLEGSSGNTIYF.

The CDR3 DNA reads as TGTGCCAGCAGTTTCGTCAGGGGAAATACGCAGTATTTT. This encodes CASSFVRGNTQYF. The chain carries TRBV28 and TRBJ2-3, with D perhaps matching TRBD1 (6 bases). CDR1 and CDR2 (germline): MDHEN, SYDVKM. The CDR3 sequence is 13 residues long. Trimming shortened V by 3 bases and J by 7 bases, and 11 bases separated the two germline ends. The variable domain in full, completed from reference TRBV28 and TRBJ2-3, reads DVKVTQSSRYLVKRTGEKVFLECVQDMDHENMFWYRQDPGLGLRLIYFSYDVKMKEKGDIPEGYSVSREKKERFSLILESASTNQTSMYLCASSFVRGNTQYFGPGTRLTVL.

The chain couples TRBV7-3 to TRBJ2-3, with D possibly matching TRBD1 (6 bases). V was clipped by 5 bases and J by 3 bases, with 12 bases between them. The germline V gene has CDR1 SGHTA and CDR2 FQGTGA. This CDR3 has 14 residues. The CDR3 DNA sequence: TGTGCCAGCAGCCGAGGACAGCCTACAGATACGCAGTATTTT. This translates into CASSRGQPTDTQYF.

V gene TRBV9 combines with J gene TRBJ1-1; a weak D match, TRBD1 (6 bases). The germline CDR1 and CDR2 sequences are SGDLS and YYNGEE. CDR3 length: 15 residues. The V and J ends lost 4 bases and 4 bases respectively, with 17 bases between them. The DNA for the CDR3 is TGTGCCAGCAGCCGGGCGAGGGGGAGGGGCACTGAAGCTTTCTTT. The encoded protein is CASSRARGRGTEAFF.

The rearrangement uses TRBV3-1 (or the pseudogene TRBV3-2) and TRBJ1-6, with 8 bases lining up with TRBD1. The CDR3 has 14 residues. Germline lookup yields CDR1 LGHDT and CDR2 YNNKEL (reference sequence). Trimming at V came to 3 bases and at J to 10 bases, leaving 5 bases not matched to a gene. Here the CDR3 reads CASSHKDRESPLHF. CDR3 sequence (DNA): TGTGCCAGCAGCCATAAGGACAGGGAGTCACCCCTCCACTTT.

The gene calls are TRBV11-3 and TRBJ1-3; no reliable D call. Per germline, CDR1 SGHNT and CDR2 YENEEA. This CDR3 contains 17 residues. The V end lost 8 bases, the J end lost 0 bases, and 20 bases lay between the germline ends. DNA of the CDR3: TGTGCCAGCCGGTCCGCGTTCTTCTGTGTCTCTGGAAACACCATATATTTT. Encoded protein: CASRSAFFCVSGNTIYF.

CDR3 nucleotide sequence: TGTGCCAGCAGCCAAGCCCCCCCAGGGAATGAAAAACTGTTTTTT. This gives the protein CASSQAPPGNEKLFF. The chain uses TRBV4-2 and TRBJ1-4; D is perhaps TRBD1 (5 bases). The germline V gene has CDR1 LGHNA and CDR2 YNFKEQ. This CDR3 contains 15 residues. V was shortened by 1 base and J by 5 bases, with 11 bases between the two germline ends.

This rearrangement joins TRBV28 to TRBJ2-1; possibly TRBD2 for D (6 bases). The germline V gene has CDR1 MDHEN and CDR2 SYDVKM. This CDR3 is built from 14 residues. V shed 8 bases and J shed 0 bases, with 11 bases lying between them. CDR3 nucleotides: TGTGCCAGCCTTGGGACTCCCTCCTACAATGAGCAGTTCTTC. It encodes CASLGTPSYNEQFF. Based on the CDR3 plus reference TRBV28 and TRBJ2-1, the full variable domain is DVKVTQSSRYLVKRTGEKVFLECVQDMDHENMFWYRQDPGLGLRLIYFSYDVKMKEKGDIPEGYSVSREKKERFSLILESASTNQTSMYLCASLGTPSYNEQFFGPGTRLTVL.

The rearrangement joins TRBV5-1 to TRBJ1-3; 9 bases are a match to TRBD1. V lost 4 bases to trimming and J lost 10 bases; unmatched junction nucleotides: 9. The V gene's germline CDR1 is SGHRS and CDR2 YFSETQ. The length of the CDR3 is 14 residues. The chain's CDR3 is CASSEQGAYGTIYF. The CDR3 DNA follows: TGCGCCAGCAGCGAACAGGGGGCTTATGGAACCATATATTTT.

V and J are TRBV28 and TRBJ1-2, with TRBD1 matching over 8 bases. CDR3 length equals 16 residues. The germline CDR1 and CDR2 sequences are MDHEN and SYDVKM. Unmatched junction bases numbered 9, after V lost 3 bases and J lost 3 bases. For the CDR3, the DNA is TGTGCCAGCAGTTTCAATCCAGGGACAGGTGACTATGGCTACACCTTC. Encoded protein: CASSFNPGTGDYGYTF.

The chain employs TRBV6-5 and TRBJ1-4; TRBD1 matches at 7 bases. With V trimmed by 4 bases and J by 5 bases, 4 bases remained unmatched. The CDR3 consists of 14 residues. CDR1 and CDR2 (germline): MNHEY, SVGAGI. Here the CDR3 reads CASSLDRTNEKLFF. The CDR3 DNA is TGTGCCAGCAGTTTGGACAGGACGAATGAAAAACTGTTTTTT.

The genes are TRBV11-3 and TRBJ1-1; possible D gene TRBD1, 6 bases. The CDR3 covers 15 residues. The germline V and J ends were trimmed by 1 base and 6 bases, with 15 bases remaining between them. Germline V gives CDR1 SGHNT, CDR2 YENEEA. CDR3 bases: TGTGCCAGCAGCTTAGCTGGCGCAGGGGCATCTGAAGCTTTCTTT. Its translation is CASSLAGAGASEAFF. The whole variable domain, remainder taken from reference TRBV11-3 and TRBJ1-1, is EAGVVQSPRYKIIEKKQPVAFWCNPISGHNTLYWYLQNLGQGPELLIRYENEEAVDDSQLPKDRFSAERLKGVDSTLKIQPAELGDSAVYLCASSLAGAGASEAFFGQGTRLTVV.

The CDR3 here is CASSLTGIGNQPQHF. CDR3 sequence (DNA): TGTGCCAGTAGCCTCACGGGGATTGGCAATCAGCCCCAGCATTTT. The chain has TRBV19 and TRBJ1-5; unclear D gene. The CDR3 sequence is 15 residues long. Trimming stripped 6 bases from V and 2 bases from J, with 14 bases between. In germline, CDR1 is LNHDA, CDR2 SQIVND (reference sequence).

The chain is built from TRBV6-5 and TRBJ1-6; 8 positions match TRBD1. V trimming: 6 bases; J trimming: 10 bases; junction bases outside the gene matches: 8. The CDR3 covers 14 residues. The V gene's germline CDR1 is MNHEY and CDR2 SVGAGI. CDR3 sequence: CASRSDRGASPLHF. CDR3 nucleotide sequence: TGTGCCAGCAGGTCTGACAGGGGAGCGTCACCCCTCCACTTT.

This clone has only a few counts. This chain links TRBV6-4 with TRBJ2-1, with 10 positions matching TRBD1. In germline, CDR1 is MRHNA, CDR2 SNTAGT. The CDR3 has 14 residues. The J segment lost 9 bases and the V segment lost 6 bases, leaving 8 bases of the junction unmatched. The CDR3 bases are TGTGCCAGCAGACGGGACAGGGGAGCAATTGAGCAGTTCTTC. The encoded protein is CASRRDRGAIEQFF.

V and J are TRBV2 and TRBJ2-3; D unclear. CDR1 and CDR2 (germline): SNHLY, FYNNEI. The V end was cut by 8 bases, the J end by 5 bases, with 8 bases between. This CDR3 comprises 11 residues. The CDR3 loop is CASALEDTQYF. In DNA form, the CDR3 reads TGTGCCAGCGCCCTAGAAGATACGCAGTATTTT.

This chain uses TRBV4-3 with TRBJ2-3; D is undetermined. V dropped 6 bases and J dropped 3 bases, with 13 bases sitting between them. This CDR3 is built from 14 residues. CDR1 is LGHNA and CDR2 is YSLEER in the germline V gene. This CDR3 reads CASSPTTQTDTQYF. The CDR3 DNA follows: TGCGCCAGCAGTCCAACCACCCAAACAGATACGCAGTATTTT.

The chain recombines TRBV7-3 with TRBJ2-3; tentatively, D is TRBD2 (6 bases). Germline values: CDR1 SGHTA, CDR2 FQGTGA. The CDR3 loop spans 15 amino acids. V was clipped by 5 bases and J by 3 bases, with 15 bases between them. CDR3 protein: CASSRVGGSTDTQYF. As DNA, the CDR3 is TGTGCCAGCAGCCGGGTGGGAGGTAGTACAGATACGCAGTATTTT.

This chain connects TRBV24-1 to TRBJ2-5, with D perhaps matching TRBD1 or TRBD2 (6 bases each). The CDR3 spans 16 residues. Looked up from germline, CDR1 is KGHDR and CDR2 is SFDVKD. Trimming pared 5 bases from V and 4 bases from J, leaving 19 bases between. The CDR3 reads CATSAIGARGRETQYF. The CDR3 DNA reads TGTGCCACCAGTGCCATTGGGGCTCGGGGGCGAGAGACCCAGTACTTC.

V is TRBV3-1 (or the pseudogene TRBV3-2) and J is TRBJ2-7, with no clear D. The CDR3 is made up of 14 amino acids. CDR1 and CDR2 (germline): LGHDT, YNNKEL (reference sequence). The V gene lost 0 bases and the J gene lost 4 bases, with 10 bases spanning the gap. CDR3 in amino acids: CASSQDSAEYEQYV. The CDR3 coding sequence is TGTGCCAGCAGCCAAGATAGTGCAGAGTACGAGCAGTACGTC.